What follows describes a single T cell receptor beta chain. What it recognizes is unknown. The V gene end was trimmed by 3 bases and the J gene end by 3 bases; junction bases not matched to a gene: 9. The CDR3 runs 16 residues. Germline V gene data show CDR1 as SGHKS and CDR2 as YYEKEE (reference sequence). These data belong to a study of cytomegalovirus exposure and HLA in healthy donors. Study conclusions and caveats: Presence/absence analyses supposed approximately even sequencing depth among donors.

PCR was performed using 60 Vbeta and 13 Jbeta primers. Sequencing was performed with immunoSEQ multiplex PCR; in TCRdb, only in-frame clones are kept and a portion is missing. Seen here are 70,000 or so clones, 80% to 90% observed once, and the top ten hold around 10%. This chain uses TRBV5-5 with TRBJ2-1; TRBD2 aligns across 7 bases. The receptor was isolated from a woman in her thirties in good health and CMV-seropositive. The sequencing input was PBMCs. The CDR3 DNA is TGTGCCAGCAGCTCAACGGGACTATTGAACTACAATGAGCAGTTCTTC. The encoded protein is CASSSTGLLNYNEQFF. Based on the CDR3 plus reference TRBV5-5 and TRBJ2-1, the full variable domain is DAGVTQSPTHLIKTRGQQVTLRCSPISGHKSVSWYQQVLGQGPQFIFQYYEKEERGRGNFPDRFSARQFPNYSSELNVNALLLGDSALYLCASSSTGLLNYNEQFFGPGTRLTVL.